The clone carrying this TCR beta chain was detected once. The antigen remains unidentified. Sequencing was performed with immunoSEQ multiplex PCR; in TCRdb, only in-frame clones are kept and a portion is missing. The sample has tens of thousands of clones; approximately 72% are singletons. Sequencing was preceded by expansion of antigen-specific CD4+ T cells with viral peptide pools in the ViraFEST assay. Cultured cells yielded isolated CD4+ T cells after approximately nine days. Vaccine recipients lacked prior SARS-CoV-2 infection and had negative nucleocapsid antibodies. Every well got over 1.5 million PBMC, which were grown with around 10 IU/ml IL-2 and roughly 9.3 ug/ml peptides. The sample is drawn from a study of vaccination effects on CD4 cells after COVID-19. Study-level results: Marked clonal contraction of infection- and vaccine-induced clones was seen late after vaccination.

The CDR3 sequence is 12 residues long. The germline V and J ends were trimmed by 2 bases and 5 bases, with 4 bases remaining between them. CDR1 is KGHSH, CDR2 LQKENI, per germline. J is TRBJ1-5 and V is TRBV18; D remains unclear. The receptor's source is a human donor who received a COVID-19 vaccine. Specimen: CD4+ T cells from PBMCs cultured with HCoV-OC43 spike peptides, collected before COVID-19 vaccination. Subset: HCoV-OC43 spike overlapping peptide pool stimulation. CDR3 loop: CASSPSDQPQHF. The DNA for the CDR3 is TGTGCCAGCTCACCAAGTGATCAGCCCCAGCATTTT.